These 29 T cell receptor beta chains were all obtained from the same sample, sequenced in a study of T-cell memory formation after mild COVID-19. TCRdb ran MiXCR on the 5' RACE reads and lists one entry per CDR3 protein. The table has tens of thousands of distinct CDR3 sequences, about 14% seen once. The specimen sequenced was PBMCs or a T cell subset sorted from them (not recorded which). These receptors came from a man between 18 and 35 years old who had mild COVID-19 (a few samples of this study predate the infection). Cell type and time point are not known.

Many counts were recorded for this clonotype. The chain carries TRBV20-1 and TRBJ1-6, with TRBD1 matching 8 bases. The CDR3 consists of 16 residues. V gave up 3 bases and J gave up 1 base; unmatched junction bases: 5. Germline V gene data show CDR1 as DFQATT and CDR2 as SNEGSKA (reference sequence). CDR3 DNA sequence: TGCAGTGCTAGGGGGACAGGTGGATCCTATAATTCACCCCTCCACTTT. Its protein product is CSARGTGGSYNSPLHF.

CDR3 DNA sequence: TGTGCCAGCAGGCCACCCTTGAATCGTTATGGCTACACCTTC. It is translated as CASRPPLNRYGYTF. V usage is TRBV7-9 and J usage is TRBJ1-2, with unresolved D. This CDR3 has 14 amino acids. Trimming shortened V by 6 bases and J by 5 bases, and 16 bases separated the two germline ends. Germline lookup yields CDR1 SEHNR and CDR2 FQNEAQ (reference sequence). Supplemented by reference TRBV7-9 and TRBJ1-2, the full variable domain reads DTGVSQNPRHKITKRGQNVTFRCDPISEHNRLYWYRQTLGQGPEFLTYFQNEAQLEKSRLLSDRFSAERPKGSFSTLEIQRTEQGDSAMYLCASRPPLNRYGYTFGSGTRLTVV.

This clonotype appeared a few times. V gene TRBV4-1 combines with J gene TRBJ1-1; perhaps TRBD1 as D (5 bases). V was pared by 4 bases and J by 6 bases, with 12 bases between. This CDR3 has 13 amino acids. Germline CDR1 reads MGHRA; CDR2 reads YSYEKL. In DNA form, the CDR3 reads TGCGCCAGCAGCCTAACAGGTTCCGCTGAAGCTTTCTTT. Translating it yields CASSLTGSAEAFF.

The J gene is TRBJ2-1, the V gene TRBV2; D not certain. The CDR3 runs 13 residues. Trimming stripped 7 bases from V and 2 bases from J, with 9 bases between. Germline loops: CDR1 SNHLY, CDR2 FYNNEI. The CDR3 loop is CASTSAPYNEQFF. Written as DNA, the CDR3 is TGTGCCAGCACTTCGGCCCCCTACAATGAGCAGTTCTTC.

This clonotype was picked up a small number of times. The genes are TRBV6-5 and TRBJ1-1; TRBD1 matches 8 bases. The length of the CDR3 is 16 residues. V lost 6 bases and J lost 0; bases outside the gene matches: 9. Germline V gene lookup returns CDR1 MNHEY and CDR2 SVGAGI. The CDR3 here is CASRSGQGIMNTEAFF. The CDR3 DNA reads TGTGCCAGCAGGTCCGGACAGGGCATTATGAACACTGAAGCTTTCTTT.

This clonotype was seen once. J is TRBJ2-1 and V is TRBV6-2 or TRBV6-3, with a tentative D call TRBD1 (5 bases). This CDR3 spans 14 amino acids. V was shortened by 2 bases and J by 5 bases, with 10 bases between the two germline ends. Germline assignment: CDR1 MNHEY and CDR2 SVGEGT. CDR3 region: CASSYRQGHNEQFF. CDR3 coding DNA: TGTGCCAGCAGTTACAGGCAGGGCCACAATGAGCAGTTCTTC.

The chain links TRBV6-6 to TRBJ2-5; 7 bases fit TRBD2. This CDR3 has 15 residues. Per the germline V gene, CDR1 is MNHNY and CDR2 is SVGAGI (reference sequence). With 2 bases clipped from V and 4 bases from J, the junction kept 7 bases outside the gene matches. The CDR3 region has the DNA TGTGCCAGCAGTTACGGGCAGGGAGGGCGAGAGACCCAGTACTTC. Translation gives CASSYGQGGRETQYF.

CDR3 coding DNA: TGTGCCAGCAGCCTAGGGGGGGCTGAAGCTTTCTTT. It is translated as CASSLGGAEAFF. The chain carries TRBV12-3 or TRBV12-4 and TRBJ1-1; perhaps TRBD1 as D (6 bases). V lost 6 bases to trimming and J lost 6 bases, with 11 bases between them. This CDR3 comprises 12 residues.

The V call is TRBV29-1, the J call TRBJ2-3; D might be TRBD2 (6 bases). Per germline, CDR1 SQVTM and CDR2 ANQGSEA. The V gene lost 0 bases and the J gene lost 3 bases, with 16 bases spanning the gap. The CDR3 extends over 16 amino acids. As DNA, the CDR3 is TGCAGCGTTGAAGATTGGGGAGGAGTGGCGACAGATACGCAGTATTTT. It yields the protein CSVEDWGGVATDTQYF.

V gene TRBV7-9 combines with J gene TRBJ2-1; 12 nucleotides agree with TRBD2. The CDR3 is made up of 16 amino acids. Germline trimming cut 4 bases from V and 6 bases from J; bases unmatched to any gene: 7. Germline loops: CDR1 SEHNR, CDR2 FQNEAQ (reference sequence). The DNA of the CDR3 is TGTGCCAGCAGCTACCCGACTAGCGGGGGCCTCAATGAGCAGTTCTTC. Translated: CASSYPTSGGLNEQFF.

The chain combines TRBV2 with TRBJ2-1, with 9 bases fitting TRBD2. This CDR3 is 18 amino acids long. The germline CDR1 and CDR2 sequences are SNHLY and FYNNEI. Losses at the gene ends were 1 base for V and 3 bases for J; bases not matched to a gene: 10. CDR3: CASSEELAGGAVYNEQFF. In DNA form, the CDR3 reads TGTGCCAGCAGTGAAGAACTCGCGGGGGGGGCAGTCTACAATGAGCAGTTCTTC.

The chain has TRBV29-1 and TRBJ1-3; TRBD1 is a possible D gene (5 bases). The length of the CDR3 is 13 residues. V dropped 5 bases and J dropped 2 bases, with 10 bases sitting between them. Germline CDR1 is SQVTM and CDR2 is ANQGSEA. CDR3 nucleotide sequence: TGCAGCGTTAATGGGGGGGCTGGAAACACCATATATTTT. Protein product: CSVNGGAGNTIYF.

This clonotype was seen more than once but under ten times. The gene calls are TRBV27 and TRBJ2-1, with D hard to call. Germline lookup yields CDR1 MNHEY and CDR2 SMNVEV (reference sequence). The V end lost 3 bases, the J end lost 2 bases, and 11 bases lay between the germline ends. This CDR3 has 15 residues. The CDR3 DNA is TGTGCCAGCAGTTTTCTTCCGACAACCTACAATGAGCAGTTCTTC. This gives the protein CASSFLPTTYNEQFF.

The table lists this clonotype with many counts. The CDR3 DNA reads as TGTGCCAGCAGTTACGGGGTTTCCGGGGAGCTGTTTTTT. It codes for CASSYGVSGELFF. This chain links TRBV6-2 or TRBV6-3 with TRBJ2-2; D ambiguous. The CDR3 sequence is 13 residues long. The germline V and J ends were trimmed by 2 bases and 6 bases, with 7 bases remaining between them. Germline CDR1 MNHEY, CDR2 SVGEGT.

This clonotype has only a few counts. This chain links TRBV7-2 with TRBJ1-4; D is possibly TRBD1 (6 bases). The CDR3 has 15 amino acids. The V and J ends lost 2 bases and 10 bases respectively, with 17 bases between them. Germline CDR1 reads SGHTA; CDR2 reads FQGNSA. The chain's CDR3 is CASSLMGPGERKLFF. CDR3 sequence (DNA): TGTGCCAGCAGCTTAATGGGTCCAGGGGAACGAAAACTGTTTTTT.

This chain links TRBV4-3 with TRBJ2-7; the D gene is possibly TRBD1 (6 bases). V was shortened by 4 bases and J by 1 base, with 8 bases between the two germline ends. The CDR3 consists of 13 residues. Per the germline V gene, CDR1 is LGHNA and CDR2 is YSLEER. This CDR3 is CASSPQGSYEQYF. The DNA for the CDR3 is TGCGCCAGCAGCCCACAGGGTTCCTACGAGCAGTACTTC.

This clonotype was observed many times. The chain has TRBV10-3 and TRBJ1-1; D possibly corresponds to TRBD1 (6 bases). The CDR3 sequence is 13 residues long. The V gene's germline CDR1 is ENHRY and CDR2 SYGVKD. V was clipped by 8 bases and J by 4 bases, with 14 bases between them. The CDR3 sequence is CAIQGPTGTEAFF. As DNA, the CDR3 is TGTGCCATCCAAGGCCCGACAGGCACTGAAGCTTTCTTT.

This clonotype was seen only a few times. The rearrangement joins TRBV6-5 to TRBJ2-2; 9 nucleotides match TRBD2. From germline, CDR1 is MNHEY and CDR2 SVGAGI. The length of the CDR3 is 15 residues. The V gene end was trimmed by 3 bases and the J gene end by 1 base; junction bases not matched to a gene: 0. The chain's CDR3 is CASSYSGGNTGELFF. In DNA, the CDR3 is TGTGCCAGCAGTTATAGCGGGGGGAACACCGGGGAGCTGTTTTTT.

The chain couples TRBV5-1 to TRBJ2-1, with 8 bases identical to TRBD1. CDR1 is SGHRS, CDR2 YFSETQ, per germline. The CDR3 runs to 18 residues. Germline trimming cut 0 bases from V and 3 bases from J; bases unmatched to any gene: 11. The CDR3 protein is CASSLGQGSFPLYNEQFF. CDR3 DNA sequence: TGCGCCAGCAGCTTGGGACAGGGGTCCTTCCCCCTCTACAATGAGCAGTTCTTC.

This chain joins TRBV11-2 and TRBJ2-1; D is unclear. In germline, CDR1 is SGHAT, CDR2 FQNNGV. Trimming left V 5 bases short and J 10 bases short, with 12 bases between. The CDR3 is 12 residues long. In nucleotides, the CDR3 is TGTGCCAGCAGCCTCTATGCGAAGGAGCAGTTCTTC. This translates into CASSLYAKEQFF.

This clonotype was counted between two and nine times. V is TRBV7-8 and J is TRBJ2-3; 13 nucleotides line up with TRBD2. Germline values: CDR1 SGHVS, CDR2 FQNEAQ. Trimming at V came to 5 bases and at J to 8 bases, leaving 7 bases not matched to a gene. The length of the CDR3 is 15 residues. CDR3 coding DNA: TGTGCCAGCAGCGAAACTAGCGGGGGGGCCTCTACGCAGTATTTT. Translated, it gives CASSETSGGASTQYF.

The rearrangement joins TRBV29-1 to TRBJ2-7; no clear D. Germline V lookup: CDR1 SQVTM, CDR2 ANQGSEA. V lost 4 bases, J lost 5 bases, and 15 bases lay in between. CDR3 size: 13 residues. The CDR3 nucleotides read TGCAGCGTTGCGGTTTGGGGTTCGAACGAGCAGTACGTC. This translates into CSVAVWGSNEQYV.

The sample holds a few counts of this clonotype. This rearrangement joins TRBV5-5 to TRBJ1-2, with D perhaps matching TRBD1 (5 bases). Germline CDR1 is SGHKS and CDR2 is YYEKEE (reference sequence). V was trimmed by 4 bases and J by 7 bases, leaving 23 bases between them. The CDR3 covers 16 residues. This CDR3 is CASSMGSRDGYGGYTF. As DNA, the CDR3 is TGTGCCAGCAGCATGGGGTCCAGGGACGGTTACGGTGGCTACACCTTC.

This clonotype has a handful of counts. The V gene is TRBV5-6, the J gene TRBJ2-3; D is perhaps TRBD1 (7 bases). CDR3 size: 16 residues. The germline CDR1 and CDR2 sequences are SGHDT and YYEEEE. V was trimmed by 1 base and J by 5 bases, leaving 17 bases between them. The CDR3 protein is CASSLNPEGAKDTQYF. The CDR3 DNA follows: TGTGCCAGCAGCTTGAACCCGGAGGGGGCTAAAGATACGCAGTATTTT. The variable domain in full, completed from reference TRBV5-6 and TRBJ2-3, reads DAGVTQSPTHLIKTRGQQVTLRCSPKSGHDTVSWYQQALGQGPQFIFQYYEEEERQRGNFPDRFSGHQFPNYSSELNVNALLLGDSALYLCASSLNPEGAKDTQYFGPGTRLTVL.

This clonotype was detected ten times or more. The gene calls are TRBV9 and TRBJ2-3, with a weak D call TRBD1 (6 bases). Germline V CDR1 and CDR2: SGDLS, YYNGEE. The CDR3 has 15 residues. Trimming removed 4 bases at V and 1 base at J, with 13 bases between. Here the CDR3 reads CASSSGAGGTDTQYF. The CDR3 DNA is TGTGCCAGCAGCTCAGGGGCCGGGGGCACAGATACGCAGTATTTT.

The chain couples TRBV6-6 to TRBJ1-1, with TRBD1 identical over 8 bases. Germline CDR1 is MNHNY and CDR2 is SVGAGI (reference sequence). The CDR3 is 12 residues long. With V trimmed by 2 bases and J by 10 bases, 3 bases remained unmatched. The DNA of the CDR3 is TGTGCCAGCAGTTACGGTGACAGGGGAGCTTTCTTT. Protein product: CASSYGDRGAFF.

The V gene is TRBV7-9, the J gene TRBJ1-4; 9 bases are shared with TRBD1. J lost 8 bases, V lost 3 bases, and 10 bases had no gene match. The length of the CDR3 is 16 residues. Per the germline V gene, CDR1 is SEHNR and CDR2 is FQNEAQ (reference sequence). The CDR3 here is CASSLDPGQGLEKLFF. The CDR3 DNA follows: TGTGCCAGCAGCTTGGATCCGGGACAGGGATTAGAAAAACTGTTTTTT.

V is TRBV6-5 and J is TRBJ1-2; D is uncertain. V was pared by 2 bases and J by 4 bases, with 5 bases between. Per germline, CDR1 MNHEY and CDR2 SVGAGI. This CDR3 contains 12 residues. The CDR3 nucleotides are TGTGCCAGCAGTTACGGTCCCTATGGCTACACCTTC. Its translation is CASSYGPYGYTF.

This clonotype was counted ten times or more. V is TRBV6-5 and J is TRBJ2-5; TRBD2 agrees at 9 bases. The germline gives CDR1 MNHEY, CDR2 SVGAGI. The CDR3 runs to 15 residues. With V trimmed by 6 bases and J by 2 bases, 7 bases remained unmatched. CDR3 region: CASSLLAGIQETQYF. CDR3 DNA: TGTGCCAGCAGCCTCCTAGCGGGGATTCAAGAGACCCAGTACTTC.